A selection of T cell receptor beta chains follows, all from one sample in a study of cytomegalovirus exposure and HLA in healthy donors. This table comes from immunoSEQ multiplex PCR, and its TCRdb copy is limited to in-frame clones, with some not included. Here the sample spans about 160,000 clones, roughly 85% being singletons. Sequences were obtained from PBMCs. These receptors all stem from a man between 18 and 35 years old in good health and CMV-seropositive. Each CDR3 is given with its conserved first and last residue. A D gene is named only where the DNA matches it firmly. Clone size is given for some rows only: seen once, a few or many times, or a class if the clone is expanded.

D: NA
J: TRBJ1-2
size: NA
V: TRBV5-6
CDR3: CASRSNGLNYGYTF
DNA: TGTGCCAGCAGGTCCAACGGACTTAACTATGGCTACACCTTC

D: NA
J: TRBJ2-7
size: NA
V: TRBV5-1
CDR3: CASSSQSSYEQYF
DNA: TGCGCCAGCAGCTCACAGAGCTCCTACGAGCAGTACTTC

D: TRBD1
J: TRBJ1-6
size: NA
V: TRBV7-3
CDR3: CATLDREYNSPLHF
DNA: TGTGCCACGTTGGACAGGGAATATAATTCACCCCTCCACTTT

D: NA
J: TRBJ1-1
size: NA
V: TRBV14
CDR3: CASSQRTENTEAFF
DNA: TGTGCCAGCAGCCAAAGGACAGAGAACACTGAAGCTTTCTTT

D: TRBD1
J: TRBJ2-7
size: NA
V: TRBV7-2
CDR3: CASSYLGQGRAEQYF
DNA: TGTGCCAGCAGCTACTTGGGACAGGGGAGGGCCGAGCAGTACTTC

D: TRBD1
J: TRBJ1-6
size: NA
V: TRBV30
CDR3: CAWTGGYNSPLHF
DNA: TGTGCCTGGACAGGGGGCTATAATTCACCCCTCCACTTT

D: NA
J: TRBJ1-1
size: NA
V: TRBV11-2
CDR3: CASSLDRGMNTEAFF
DNA: TGTGCCAGCAGCTTAGACAGGGGAATGAACACTGAAGCTTTCTTT

D: NA
J: TRBJ2-2
size: NA
V: TRBV11-2
CDR3: CASSLGALYTGELFF
DNA: TGTGCCAGCAGCTTAGGTGCTCTATACACCGGGGAGCTGTTTTTT

D: TRBD2
J: TRBJ2-3
size: few
V: TRBV5-4
CDR3: CASSLRGGYTDTQYF
DNA: TGTGCCAGCAGCTTGCGCGGGGGGTACACAGATACGCAGTATTTT

D: TRBD2
J: TRBJ2-3
size: NA
V: TRBV11-1
CDR3: CASSAGSTSGGRDTQYF
DNA: TGTGCCAGCAGCGCCGGTTCGACTAGCGGGGGAAGGGATACGCAGTATTTT

D: TRBD1
J: TRBJ1-2
size: NA
V: TRBV6-5
CDR3: CASTNRGDPVFGYTF
DNA: TGTGCCAGCACTAACAGGGGTGACCCCGTTTTCGGCTACACCTTC

D: NA
J: TRBJ1-1
size: NA
V: TRBV29-1
CDR3: CSVAGGRSTEAFF
DNA: TGCAGCGTTGCGGGGGGTCGAAGCACTGAAGCTTTCTTT

D: TRBD1
J: TRBJ1-2
size: NA
V: TRBV2
CDR3: CASSAGQAVGYTF
DNA: TGTGCCAGCAGCGCTGGACAGGCAGTAGGCTACACCTTC

D: TRBD1
J: TRBJ1-5
size: NA
V: TRBV19
CDR3: CASSWQGGNQPQHF
DNA: TGTGCCAGTAGTTGGCAGGGGGGCAATCAGCCCCAGCATTTT

D: NA
J: TRBJ2-3
size: NA
V: TRBV10-3
CDR3: CATLNGTDTQYF
DNA: TGTGCCACGTTAAATGGCACAGATACGCAGTATTTT

D: TRBD2
J: TRBJ2-7
size: NA
V: TRBV4-1
CDR3: CASSQIAGPGGEQYF
DNA: TGCGCCAGCAGCCAAATAGCGGGGCCCGGAGGGGAGCAGTACTTC

D: NA
J: TRBJ2-4
size: few
V: TRBV18
CDR3: CASSDSTGAKNIQYF
DNA: TGTGCCAGCTCAGATAGTACTGGAGCCAAAAACATTCAGTACTTC

D: NA
J: TRBJ1-3
size: NA
V: TRBV9
CDR3: CASSVEGRTTIYF
DNA: TGTGCCAGCAGCGTAGAGGGTCGGACAACCATATATTTT

D: NA
J: TRBJ1-2
size: NA
V: TRBV6-5
CDR3: CASRFLSGGDGYTF
DNA: TGTGCCAGCAGGTTCTTGAGCGGCGGGGATGGCTACACCTTC

D: TRBD2
J: TRBJ2-7
size: once
V: TRBV19
CDR3: CASSPSSGGYYEQYF
DNA: TGTGCCAGTTCGCCTTCTAGCGGGGGGTACTACGAGCAGTACTTC

D: NA
J: TRBJ1-2
size: NA
V: TRBV7-2
CDR3: CASSLLTASGGYTF
DNA: TGTGCCAGCAGCCTTCTGACAGCCTCGGGCGGCTACACCTTC

D: TRBD2
J: TRBJ2-1
size: NA
V: TRBV7-2
CDR3: CASRSSSGGAYNEQFF
DNA: TGTGCCAGCAGGTCCTCTAGCGGGGGGGCCTACAATGAGCAGTTCTTC

D: TRBD2
J: TRBJ2-1
size: NA
V: TRBV7-9
CDR3: CASSFLWTSGAIVNNEQFF
DNA: TGTGCCAGCAGCTTCTTGTGGACTAGCGGGGCCATCGTCAACAATGAGCAGTTCTTC

D: NA
J: TRBJ2-5
size: NA
V: TRBV4-2
CDR3: CASSLGALETQYF
DNA: TGTGCCAGCAGCCTTGGGGCTCTGGAGACCCAGTACTTC

D: TRBD2
J: TRBJ2-2
size: few
V: TRBV4-2
CDR3: CASSPTIERGGTGELFF
DNA: TGTGCCAGCAGTCCCACGATTGAGCGGGGGGGCACCGGGGAGCTGTTTTTT

D: TRBD1
J: TRBJ1-3
size: NA
V: TRBV6-1
CDR3: CASSAGQGNTIYF
DNA: TGTGCCAGCAGCGCGGGACAGGGAAACACCATATATTTT

D: TRBD2
J: TRBJ2-2
size: NA
V: TRBV11-3
CDR3: CASSWGLATNTGELFF
DNA: TGTGCCAGCAGCTGGGGACTAGCGACGAACACCGGGGAGCTGTTTTTT

D: NA
J: TRBJ1-1
size: NA
V: TRBV5-4
CDR3: CASSSARGANTEAFF
DNA: TGTGCCAGCAGCTCGGCGCGGGGTGCGAACACTGAAGCTTTCTTT

D: NA
J: TRBJ1-2
size: few
V: TRBV5-4
CDR3: CASSLGGGANWGNGYTF
DNA: TGTGCCAGCAGCTTGGGTGGAGGGGCAAACTGGGGAAATGGCTACACCTTC

D: TRBD2
J: TRBJ2-7
size: NA
V: TRBV18
CDR3: CASHTSGGVGEQYF
DNA: TGTGCCAGCCATACTAGCGGGGGGGTCGGCGAGCAGTACTTC

D: TRBD2
J: TRBJ2-7
size: NA
V: TRBV14
CDR3: CASSQAGLAGEQYF
DNA: TGTGCCAGCAGCCAAGCGGGACTAGCGGGGGAGCAGTACTTC

D: NA
J: TRBJ2-7
size: once
V: TRBV12-5
CDR3: CASGLAIYEQYF
DNA: TGTGCTAGTGGTTTGGCCATCTACGAGCAGTACTTC

D: NA
J: TRBJ2-4
size: NA
V: TRBV5-1
CDR3: CASSLPGAKNIQYF
DNA: TGCGCCAGCAGCTTGCCAGGGGCCAAAAACATTCAGTACTTC

D: TRBD1
J: TRBJ1-5
size: NA
V: TRBV19
CDR3: CASSTPLTGAYTFNQPQHF
DNA: TGTGCCAGTAGTACCCCCTTGACAGGGGCGTATACCTTCAATCAGCCCCAGCATTTT

D: TRBD1
J: TRBJ2-7
size: NA
V: TRBV27
CDR3: CASSGAGTGNIKQYF
DNA: TGTGCCAGCAGTGGGGCCGGGACAGGGAATATCAAGCAGTACTTC

D: NA
J: TRBJ1-2
size: NA
V: TRBV19
CDR3: CASTHRPDYGYTF
DNA: TGTGCCAGTACCCACCGTCCGGACTATGGCTACACCTTC

D: NA
J: TRBJ1-6
size: NA
V: TRBV6-6
CDR3: CASSLYRDPYNSPLHF
DNA: TGTGCCAGCAGTTTATACAGGGACCCCTATAATTCACCCCTCCACTTT

D: NA
J: TRBJ2-7
size: NA
V: TRBV10-3
CDR3: CAIRLWTPGSRGYEQYF
DNA: TGTGCCATCAGGCTCTGGACACCGGGCTCCCGGGGGTACGAGCAGTACTTC

D: NA
J: TRBJ2-2
size: NA
V: TRBV25-1
CDR3: CASSSGTLNTGELFF
DNA: TGTGCCAGCAGCAGCGGGACACTTAACACCGGGGAGCTGTTTTTT

D: NA
J: TRBJ1-3
size: NA
V: TRBV7-7
CDR3: CASSPDNSGNTIYF
DNA: TGTGCTAGCAGCCCGGACAACTCTGGAAACACCATATATTTT

D: TRBD1
J: TRBJ2-3
size: NA
V: TRBV19
CDR3: CASRDRGSTDTQYF
DNA: TGTGCCAGTAGAGACAGGGGAAGCACAGATACGCAGTATTTT

D: NA
J: TRBJ1-1
size: NA
V: TRBV11-2
CDR3: CASSAQNMNTEAFF
DNA: TGTGCCAGCAGCGCCCAGAACATGAACACTGAAGCTTTCTTT

D: TRBD1
J: TRBJ1-2
size: NA
V: TRBV6-5
CDR3: CASRPTGTANYGYTF
DNA: TGTGCCAGCAGACCTACCGGGACAGCTAACTATGGCTACACCTTC

D: NA
J: TRBJ2-2
size: NA
V: TRBV7-8
CDR3: CASSLVVRGGTGELFF
DNA: TGTGCCAGCAGCTTAGTTGTGCGGGGAGGCACCGGGGAGCTGTTTTTT

D: NA
J: TRBJ1-1
size: NA
V: TRBV5-6
CDR3: CASSSDSHVGAFF
DNA: TGTGCCAGCAGCTCGGACTCACATGTGGGAGCTTTCTTT

D: TRBD1
J: TRBJ1-1
size: NA
V: TRBV19
CDR3: CASSPTDRGYTEAFF
DNA: TGTGCCAGTAGTCCAACGGACAGGGGATACACTGAAGCTTTCTTT

D: NA
J: TRBJ1-2
size: NA
V: TRBV6-1
CDR3: CASSVGAGYGYTF
DNA: TGTGCCAGCAGTGTTGGGGCAGGCTATGGCTACACCTTC

D: TRBD1
J: TRBJ1-2
size: NA
V: TRBV27
CDR3: CASAKGGARGYTF
DNA: TGTGCCAGCGCGAAAGGGGGCGCGCGGGGCTACACCTTC

D: TRBD2
J: TRBJ2-5
size: NA
V: TRBV19
CDR3: CASSIVLAGGQETQYF
DNA: TGTGCCAGTAGTATAGTTCTAGCGGGGGGCCAAGAGACCCAGTACTTC

D: TRBD1
J: TRBJ2-7
size: NA
V: TRBV18
CDR3: CASSPRTGDYEQYF
DNA: TGTGCCAGCTCACCACGGACAGGGGACTACGAGCAGTACTTC

D: TRBD1
J: TRBJ2-5
size: NA
V: TRBV6-5
CDR3: CASSPGQGAQETQYF
DNA: TGTGCCAGCAGTCCGGGACAGGGGGCTCAAGAGACCCAGTACTTC